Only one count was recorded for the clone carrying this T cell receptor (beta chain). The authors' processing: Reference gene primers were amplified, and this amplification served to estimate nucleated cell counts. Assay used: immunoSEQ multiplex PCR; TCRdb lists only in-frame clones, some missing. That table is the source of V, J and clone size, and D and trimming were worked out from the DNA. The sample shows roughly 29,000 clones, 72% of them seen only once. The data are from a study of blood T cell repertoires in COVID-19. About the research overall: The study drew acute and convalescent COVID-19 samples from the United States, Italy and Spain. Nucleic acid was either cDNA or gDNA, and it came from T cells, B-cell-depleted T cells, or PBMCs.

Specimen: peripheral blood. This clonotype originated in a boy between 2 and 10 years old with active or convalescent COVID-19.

The CDR3 sequence is CASRRPGLAGGSRSYNEQFF. The CDR3 DNA is TGTGCCTCCAGACGCCCGGGACTAGCGGGGGGCTCTCGCTCCTACAATGAGCAGTTCTTC. The rearrangement joins TRBV19 to TRBJ2-1; 15 bases match TRBD2. CDR3 length: 20 residues. CDR1 and CDR2 (germline): LNHDA, SQIVND (reference sequence). V was clipped by 11 bases and J by 0 bases; unmatched bases: 17.